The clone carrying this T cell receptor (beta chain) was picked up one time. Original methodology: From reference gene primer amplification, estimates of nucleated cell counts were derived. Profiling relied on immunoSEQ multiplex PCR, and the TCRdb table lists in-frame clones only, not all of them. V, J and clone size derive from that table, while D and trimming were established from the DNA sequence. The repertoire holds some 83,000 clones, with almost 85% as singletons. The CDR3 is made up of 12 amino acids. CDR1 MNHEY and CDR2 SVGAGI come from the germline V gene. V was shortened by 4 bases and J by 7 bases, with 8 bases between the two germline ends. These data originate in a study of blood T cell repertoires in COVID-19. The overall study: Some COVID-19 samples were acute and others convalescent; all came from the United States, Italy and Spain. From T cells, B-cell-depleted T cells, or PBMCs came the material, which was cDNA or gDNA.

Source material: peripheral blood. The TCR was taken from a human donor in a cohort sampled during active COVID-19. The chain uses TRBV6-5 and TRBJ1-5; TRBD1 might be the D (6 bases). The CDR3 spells CASSSGVQPQHF. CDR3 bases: TGTGCCAGCAGTTCAGGGGTGCAGCCCCAGCATTTT.